Here is one TCR beta chain with its context. Its antigen is undetermined. Cultured CD4+ T cell DNA was sequenced using the Oncomine TCR Beta short-read assay. TCRdb used MiXCR to reprocess the PCR reads, holding one entry per CDR3 protein. The data contain about 21,000 distinct CDR3 sequences, under 55% of them singletons. Treatment of the sample: roughly 10-day PBMC culture with coronavirus spike peptide pools or control peptides (ViraFEST assay). Trimming removed 0 bases from V and 8 bases from J, with 22 bases in between. The CDR3 length is 17 residues. Germline CDR1 and CDR2: MGHRA and YSYEKL. This entry belongs to a study of vaccination and CD4 T cells after COVID-19. Notes on the study in general: Looking at convalescent patients, a median around 86% of reactive clones were present only post-vaccination.

What was sequenced was CD4+ T cells from blood, cultured in vitro. The sequence was obtained from a human donor who had recovered from COVID-19. The chain recombines TRBV4-1 with TRBJ1-2; a possible D gene is TRBD1 (5 bases). CDR3 DNA sequence: TGCGCCAGCAGCCAAGATCGGGTAGAACTGGGGGGGAGAGGCTACACCTTC. It is translated as CASSQDRVELGGRGYTF.